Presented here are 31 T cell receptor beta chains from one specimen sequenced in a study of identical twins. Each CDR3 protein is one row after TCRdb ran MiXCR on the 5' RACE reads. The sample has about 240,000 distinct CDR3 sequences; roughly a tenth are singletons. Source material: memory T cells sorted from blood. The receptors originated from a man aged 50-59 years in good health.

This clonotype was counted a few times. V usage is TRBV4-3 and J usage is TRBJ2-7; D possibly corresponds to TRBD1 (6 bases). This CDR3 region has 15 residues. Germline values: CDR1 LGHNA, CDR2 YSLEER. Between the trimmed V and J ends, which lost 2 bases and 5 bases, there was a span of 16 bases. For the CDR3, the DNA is TGCGCCAGCAGCCAATCGACAGGAACCAGCCACGAGCAGTACTTC. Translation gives CASSQSTGTSHEQYF.

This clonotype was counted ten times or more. CDR3 loop: CASSPPGTGSYEQYF. DNA for the CDR3: TGTGCCAGCAGCCCTCCGGGGACAGGATCCTACGAGCAGTACTTC. This sequence joins TRBV7-9 and TRBJ2-7; 8 nucleotides match TRBD1. This CDR3 region has 15 residues. Germline values: CDR1 SEHNR, CDR2 FQNEAQ (reference sequence). Trimming removed 5 bases from V and 1 base from J; junction bases left unmatched: 7.

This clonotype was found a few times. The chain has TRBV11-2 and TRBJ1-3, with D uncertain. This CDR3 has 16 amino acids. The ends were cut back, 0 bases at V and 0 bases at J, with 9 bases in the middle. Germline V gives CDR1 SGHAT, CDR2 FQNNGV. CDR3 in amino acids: CASSLESPSSGNTIYF. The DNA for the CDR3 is TGTGCCAGCAGCTTAGAATCCCCAAGCTCTGGAAACACCATATATTTT.

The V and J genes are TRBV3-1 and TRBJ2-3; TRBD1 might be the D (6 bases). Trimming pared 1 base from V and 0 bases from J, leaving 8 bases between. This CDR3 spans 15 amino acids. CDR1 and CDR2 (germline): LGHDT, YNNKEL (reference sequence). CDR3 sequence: CASSQGTASTDTQYF. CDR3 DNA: TGTGCCAGCAGCCAAGGGACAGCTAGCACAGATACGCAGTATTTT.

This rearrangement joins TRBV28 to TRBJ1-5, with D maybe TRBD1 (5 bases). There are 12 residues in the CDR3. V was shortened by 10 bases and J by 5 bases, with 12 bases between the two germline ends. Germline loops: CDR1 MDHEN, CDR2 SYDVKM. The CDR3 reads CAIQGRDQPQHF. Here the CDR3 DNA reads TGTGCCATTCAGGGTAGGGATCAGCCCCAGCATTTT.

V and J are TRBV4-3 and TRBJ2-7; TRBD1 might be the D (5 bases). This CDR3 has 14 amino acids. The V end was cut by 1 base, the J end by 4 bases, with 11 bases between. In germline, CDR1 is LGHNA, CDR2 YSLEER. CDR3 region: CASSQGIQDYEQYF. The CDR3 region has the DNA TGCGCCAGCAGCCAAGGTATACAGGATTACGAGCAGTACTTC.

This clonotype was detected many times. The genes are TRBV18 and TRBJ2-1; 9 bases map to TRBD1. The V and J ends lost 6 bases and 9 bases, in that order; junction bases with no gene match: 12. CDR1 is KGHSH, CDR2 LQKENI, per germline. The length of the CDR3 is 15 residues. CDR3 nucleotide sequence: TGTGCCAGCTCGCAACAGGGGGCCAGTATGGGTGAGCAGTTCTTC. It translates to CASSQQGASMGEQFF. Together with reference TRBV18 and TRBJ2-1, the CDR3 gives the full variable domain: NAGVMQNPRHLVRRRGQEARLRCSPMKGHSHVYWYRQLPEEGLKFMVYLQKENIIDESGMPKERFSAEFPKEGPSILRIQQVVRGDSAAYFCASSQQGASMGEQFFGPGTRLTVL.

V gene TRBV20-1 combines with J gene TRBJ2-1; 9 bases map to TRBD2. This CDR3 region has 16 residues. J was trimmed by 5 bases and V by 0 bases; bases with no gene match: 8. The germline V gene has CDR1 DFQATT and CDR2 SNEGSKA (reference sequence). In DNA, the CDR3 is TGCAGTGCTAGAGATGGGGAAGCGGGGGGACACAATGAGCAGTTCTTC. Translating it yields CSARDGEAGGHNEQFF.

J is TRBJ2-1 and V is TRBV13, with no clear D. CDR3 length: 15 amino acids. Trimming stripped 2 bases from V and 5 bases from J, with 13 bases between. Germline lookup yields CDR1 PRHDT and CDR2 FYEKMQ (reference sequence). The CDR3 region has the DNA TGTGCCAGCAGCTTAACTCCGAACGATCACAATGAGCAGTTCTTC. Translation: CASSLTPNDHNEQFF.

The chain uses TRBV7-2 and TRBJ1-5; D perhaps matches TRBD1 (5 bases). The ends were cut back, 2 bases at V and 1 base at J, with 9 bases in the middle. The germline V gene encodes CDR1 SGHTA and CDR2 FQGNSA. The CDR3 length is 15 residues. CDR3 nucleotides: TGTGCCAGCAGCTTATACTCAGGGAGCAATCAGCCCCAGCATTTT. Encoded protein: CASSLYSGSNQPQHF.

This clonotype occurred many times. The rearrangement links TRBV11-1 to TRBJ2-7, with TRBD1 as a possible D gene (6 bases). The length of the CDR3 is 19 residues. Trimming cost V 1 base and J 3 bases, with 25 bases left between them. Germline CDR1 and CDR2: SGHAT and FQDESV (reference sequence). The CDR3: CASSLGTGFLGRGLYEQYF. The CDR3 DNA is TGTGCCAGCAGCTTAGGCACAGGGTTTCTGGGACGAGGTCTCTACGAGCAGTACTTC.

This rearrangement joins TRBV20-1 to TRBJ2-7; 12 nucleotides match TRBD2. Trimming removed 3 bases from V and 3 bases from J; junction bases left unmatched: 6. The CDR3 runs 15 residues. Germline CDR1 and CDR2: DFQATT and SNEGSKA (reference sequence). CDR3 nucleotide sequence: TGCAGTGCTAGCTCCAAACTAGCGGGAGGCTACGAGCAGTACTTC. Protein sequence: CSASSKLAGGYEQYF.

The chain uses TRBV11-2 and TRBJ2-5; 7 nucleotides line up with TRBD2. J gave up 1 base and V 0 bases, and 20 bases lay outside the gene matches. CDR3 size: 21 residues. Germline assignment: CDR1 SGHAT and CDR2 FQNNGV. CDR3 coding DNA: TGTGCCAGCAGCTTAGAACCGAATGGGGCGGGAGTATTAGGGTTCCAAGAGACCCAGTACTTC. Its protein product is CASSLEPNGAGVLGFQETQYF. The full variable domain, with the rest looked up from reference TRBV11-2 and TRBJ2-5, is EAGVAQSPRYKIIEKRQSVAFWCNPISGHATLYWYQQILGQGPKLLIQFQNNGVVDDSQLPKDRFSAERLKGVDSTLKIQPAKLEDSAVYLCASSLEPNGAGVLGFQETQYFGPGTRLLVL.

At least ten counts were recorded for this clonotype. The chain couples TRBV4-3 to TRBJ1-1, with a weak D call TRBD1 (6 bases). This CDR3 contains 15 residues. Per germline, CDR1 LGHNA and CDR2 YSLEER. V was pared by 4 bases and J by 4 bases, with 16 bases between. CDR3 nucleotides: TGCGCCAGCAGCCGAGGGGACATAGTTATCACTGAAGCTTTCTTT. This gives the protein CASSRGDIVITEAFF.

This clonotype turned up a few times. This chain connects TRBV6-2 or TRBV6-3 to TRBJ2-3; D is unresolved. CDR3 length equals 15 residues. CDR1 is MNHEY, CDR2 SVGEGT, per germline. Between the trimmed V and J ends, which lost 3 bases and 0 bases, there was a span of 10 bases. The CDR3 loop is CASSYGVPSTDTQYF. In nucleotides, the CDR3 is TGTGCCAGCAGTTATGGCGTACCTAGCACAGATACGCAGTATTTT.

The CDR3 sequence: CASTGQGTNPLHF. The CDR3 DNA sequence: TGTGCCAGCACGGGACAGGGTACCAATCCCCTCCACTTT. The gene calls are TRBV5-7 and TRBJ1-6, with 9 bases identical to TRBD1. TRBV5-7 is an open reading frame whose function is uncertain. This CDR3 is built from 13 residues. J gave up 13 bases and V 6 bases, and 8 bases lay outside the gene matches.

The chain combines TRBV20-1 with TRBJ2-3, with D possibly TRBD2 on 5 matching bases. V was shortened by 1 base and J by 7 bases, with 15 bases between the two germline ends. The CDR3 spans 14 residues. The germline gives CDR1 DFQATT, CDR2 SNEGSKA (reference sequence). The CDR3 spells CSARGRRADNTQYF. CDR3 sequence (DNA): TGCAGTGCTAGAGGGCGGCGGGCTGACAATACGCAGTATTTT.

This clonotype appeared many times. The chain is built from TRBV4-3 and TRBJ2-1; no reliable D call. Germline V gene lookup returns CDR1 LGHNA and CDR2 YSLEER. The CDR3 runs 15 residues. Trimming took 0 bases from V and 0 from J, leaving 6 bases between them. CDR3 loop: CASSQELSSYNEQFF. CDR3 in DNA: TGCGCCAGCAGCCAAGAGTTGAGCTCCTACAATGAGCAGTTCTTC.

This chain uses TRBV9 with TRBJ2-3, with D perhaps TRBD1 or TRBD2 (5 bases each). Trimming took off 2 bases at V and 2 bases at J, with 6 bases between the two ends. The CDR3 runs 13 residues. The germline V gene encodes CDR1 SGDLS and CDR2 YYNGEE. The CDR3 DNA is TGTGCCAGCAGCGTGGGGGACACAGATACGCAGTATTTT. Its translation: CASSVGDTDTQYF.

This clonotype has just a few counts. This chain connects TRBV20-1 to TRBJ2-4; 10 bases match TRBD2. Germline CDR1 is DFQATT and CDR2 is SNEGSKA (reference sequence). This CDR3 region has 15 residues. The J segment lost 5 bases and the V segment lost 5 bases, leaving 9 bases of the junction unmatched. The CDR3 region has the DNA TGCAGTGCTCGGACTAGCGGAGTGGGTCAAAACATTCAGTACTTC. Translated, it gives CSARTSGVGQNIQYF.

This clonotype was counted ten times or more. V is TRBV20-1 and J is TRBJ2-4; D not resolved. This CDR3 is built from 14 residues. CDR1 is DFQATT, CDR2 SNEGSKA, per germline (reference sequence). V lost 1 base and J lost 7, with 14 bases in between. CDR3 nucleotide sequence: TGCAGTGCTAGAGGGGCGAGCGTGGGGAACATTCAGTACTTC. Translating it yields CSARGASVGNIQYF.

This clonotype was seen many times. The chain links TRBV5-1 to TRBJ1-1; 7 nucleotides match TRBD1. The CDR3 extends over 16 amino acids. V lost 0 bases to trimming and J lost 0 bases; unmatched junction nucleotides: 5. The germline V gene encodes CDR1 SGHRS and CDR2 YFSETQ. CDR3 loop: CASSLDGTALNTEAFF. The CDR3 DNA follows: TGCGCCAGCAGCTTGGACGGGACAGCTTTGAACACTGAAGCTTTCTTT.

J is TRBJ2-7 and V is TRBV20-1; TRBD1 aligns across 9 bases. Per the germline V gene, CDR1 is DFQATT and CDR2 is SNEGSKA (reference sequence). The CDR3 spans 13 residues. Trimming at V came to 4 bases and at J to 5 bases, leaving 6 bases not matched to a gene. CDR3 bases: TGCAGTGCTACGGACAGGGGTGTCAACGAGCAGTACTTC. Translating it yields CSATDRGVNEQYF.

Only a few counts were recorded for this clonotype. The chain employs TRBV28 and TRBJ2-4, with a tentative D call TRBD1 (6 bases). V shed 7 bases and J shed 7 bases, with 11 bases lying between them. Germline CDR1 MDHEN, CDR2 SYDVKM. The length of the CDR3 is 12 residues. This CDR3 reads CASTQGGNIQYF. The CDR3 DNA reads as TGTGCCAGCACACAGGGCGGGAACATTCAGTACTTC.

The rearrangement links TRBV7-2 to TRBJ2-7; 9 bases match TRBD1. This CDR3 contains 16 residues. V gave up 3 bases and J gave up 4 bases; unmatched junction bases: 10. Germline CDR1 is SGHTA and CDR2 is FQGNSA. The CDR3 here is CASSFFGQGRLYEQYF. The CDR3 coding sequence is TGTGCCAGCAGCTTCTTCGGACAGGGGAGATTGTACGAGCAGTACTTC.

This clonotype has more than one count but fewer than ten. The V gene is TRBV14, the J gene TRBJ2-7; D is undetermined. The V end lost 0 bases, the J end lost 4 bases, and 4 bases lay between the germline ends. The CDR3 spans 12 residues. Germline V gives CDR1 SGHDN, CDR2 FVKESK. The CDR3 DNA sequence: TGTGCCAGCAGCCAAGATTGGTACGAGCAGTACTTC. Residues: CASSQDWYEQYF.

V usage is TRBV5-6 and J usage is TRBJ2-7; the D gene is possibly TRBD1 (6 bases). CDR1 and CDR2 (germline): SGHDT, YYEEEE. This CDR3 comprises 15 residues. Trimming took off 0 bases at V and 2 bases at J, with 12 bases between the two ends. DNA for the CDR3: TGTGCCAGCAGCTTGGCCCCACAGGGCACCTACGAGCAGTACTTC. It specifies CASSLAPQGTYEQYF.

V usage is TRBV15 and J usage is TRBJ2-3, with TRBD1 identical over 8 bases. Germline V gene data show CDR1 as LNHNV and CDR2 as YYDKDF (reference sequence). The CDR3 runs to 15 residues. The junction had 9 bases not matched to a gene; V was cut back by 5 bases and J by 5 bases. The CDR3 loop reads CATSFGQGRGDTQYF. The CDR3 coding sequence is TGTGCCACCAGCTTCGGACAGGGACGAGGAGATACGCAGTATTTT.

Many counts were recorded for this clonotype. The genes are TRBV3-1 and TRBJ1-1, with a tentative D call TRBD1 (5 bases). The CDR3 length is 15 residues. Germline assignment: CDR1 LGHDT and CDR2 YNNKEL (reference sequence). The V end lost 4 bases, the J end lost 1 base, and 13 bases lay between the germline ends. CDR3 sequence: CASSRVGGKNTEAFF. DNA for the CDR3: TGTGCCAGCAGCCGGGTGGGGGGGAAGAACACTGAAGCTTTCTTT.

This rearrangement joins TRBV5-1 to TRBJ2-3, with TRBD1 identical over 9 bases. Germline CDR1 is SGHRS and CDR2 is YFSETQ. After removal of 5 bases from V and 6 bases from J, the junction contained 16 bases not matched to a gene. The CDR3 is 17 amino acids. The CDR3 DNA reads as TGCGCCAGCAGTCGGGGTCGGGACAGGGTATCCTCCGATACGCAGTATTTT. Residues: CASSRGRDRVSSDTQYF.

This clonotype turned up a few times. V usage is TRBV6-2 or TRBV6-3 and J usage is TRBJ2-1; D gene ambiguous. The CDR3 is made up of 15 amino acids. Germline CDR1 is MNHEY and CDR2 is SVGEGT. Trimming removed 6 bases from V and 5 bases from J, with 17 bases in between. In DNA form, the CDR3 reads TGTGCCAGCAGGCTGTATTCCGGGTCGAACAATGAGCAGTTCTTC. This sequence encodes CASRLYSGSNNEQFF.